These T cell receptor beta chains were read from a single sample in a study of blood T cell repertoires in COVID-19. Generated by immunoSEQ multiplex PCR, the TCRdb table keeps only in-frame clones and is missing some. The repertoire consists of approximately 77,000 clones, with 70% to 80% occurring once and the leading ten covering more than 15%. Sequences were obtained from peripheral blood. These receptors all stem from a man between 65 and 85 years old with active or convalescent COVID-19. The CDR3 runs from the conserved cysteine through the conserved F or W. A D gene is named only where the DNA matches it firmly. Only some rows state a clone size, as once, few, many or a class for expanded clones.

j_gene: TRBJ1-6
abundance: NA
len: 13
d_gene: TRBD1
v_gene: TRBV28
CDR3aa: CASGQGSNSPLHF
CDR3nt: TGTGCCAGTGGACAGGGGTCTAATTCACCCCTCCACTTT

j_gene: TRBJ2-5
abundance: NA
len: 14
d_gene: NA
v_gene: TRBV7-9
CDR3aa: CASSAGFQGETQYF
CDR3nt: TGTGCCAGCAGCGCAGGGTTCCAGGGGGAGACCCAGTACTTC

j_gene: TRBJ1-4
abundance: NA
len: 14
d_gene: TRBD1
v_gene: TRBV2
CDR3aa: CASSATGDREKLFF
CDR3nt: TGTGCCAGCAGTGCCACAGGGGACCGAGAAAAACTGTTTTTT

j_gene: TRBJ1-1
abundance: NA
len: 15
d_gene: NA
v_gene: TRBV19
CDR3aa: CASSIANSLNTEAFF
CDR3nt: TGTGCCAGTAGTATAGCTAACAGCTTGAACACTGAAGCTTTCTTT

j_gene: TRBJ2-1
abundance: NA
len: 14
d_gene: NA
v_gene: TRBV19
CDR3aa: CASSLTSSYNEQFF
CDR3nt: TGTGCCAGTAGTCTTACGAGCTCCTACAATGAGCAGTTCTTC

j_gene: TRBJ1-1
abundance: NA
len: 13
d_gene: TRBD1
v_gene: TRBV5-1
CDR3aa: CASSSQGDTEAFF
CDR3nt: TGCGCCAGCAGCTCGCAGGGGGACACTGAAGCTTTCTTT

j_gene: TRBJ1-4
abundance: NA
len: 12
d_gene: NA
v_gene: TRBV30
CDR3aa: CAWGSGGEKLFF
CDR3nt: TGTGCCTGGGGGTCTGGCGGGGAAAAACTGTTTTTT

j_gene: TRBJ2-5
abundance: NA
len: 13
d_gene: NA
v_gene: TRBV7-3
CDR3aa: CASSPIGGETQYF
CDR3nt: TGTGCCAGCAGCCCCATTGGGGGGGAGACCCAGTACTTC

j_gene: TRBJ2-3
abundance: once
len: 14
d_gene: NA
v_gene: TRBV18
CDR3aa: CASSRTIYPDTQYF
CDR3nt: TGTGCCAGCTCAAGGACAATTTACCCAGATACGCAGTATTTT

j_gene: TRBJ2-2
abundance: NA
len: 13
d_gene: TRBD1
v_gene: TRBV5-1
CDR3aa: CASRDRGRGELFF
CDR3nt: TGCGCCAGCCGGGACAGGGGTCGTGGGGAGCTGTTTTTT

j_gene: TRBJ2-5
abundance: NA
len: 16
d_gene: TRBD1
v_gene: TRBV11-2
CDR3aa: CASSFRGQVGRETQYF
CDR3nt: TGTGCCAGCAGCTTCCGGGGACAGGTCGGTAGAGAGACCCAGTACTTC

j_gene: TRBJ2-5
abundance: NA
len: 14
d_gene: NA
v_gene: TRBV7-3
CDR3aa: CASSSGRTEETQYF
CDR3nt: TGTGCCAGCAGCTCCGGCCGGACAGAAGAGACCCAGTACTTC

j_gene: TRBJ1-4
abundance: NA
len: 16
d_gene: NA
v_gene: TRBV5-1
CDR3aa: CASSLGPFSGSEKLFF
CDR3nt: TGCGCCAGCAGCTTGGGACCCTTCTCAGGATCCGAAAAACTGTTTTTT

j_gene: TRBJ1-4
abundance: NA
len: 13
d_gene: NA
v_gene: TRBV19
CDR3aa: CASSFGRAEKLFF
CDR3nt: TGTGCCAGTAGTTTCGGGAGGGCTGAAAAACTGTTTTTT

j_gene: TRBJ2-5
abundance: once
len: 14
d_gene: TRBD1
v_gene: TRBV5-1
CDR3aa: CASSGDRAQETQYF
CDR3nt: TGCGCCAGCAGCGGGGACAGGGCACAAGAGACCCAGTACTTC

j_gene: TRBJ2-7
abundance: NA
len: 18
d_gene: NA
v_gene: TRBV4-1
CDR3aa: CASSQELVGRTATYEQYF
CDR3nt: TGCGCCAGCAGCCAAGAATTGGTCGGGAGGACAGCCACCTACGAGCAGTACTTC